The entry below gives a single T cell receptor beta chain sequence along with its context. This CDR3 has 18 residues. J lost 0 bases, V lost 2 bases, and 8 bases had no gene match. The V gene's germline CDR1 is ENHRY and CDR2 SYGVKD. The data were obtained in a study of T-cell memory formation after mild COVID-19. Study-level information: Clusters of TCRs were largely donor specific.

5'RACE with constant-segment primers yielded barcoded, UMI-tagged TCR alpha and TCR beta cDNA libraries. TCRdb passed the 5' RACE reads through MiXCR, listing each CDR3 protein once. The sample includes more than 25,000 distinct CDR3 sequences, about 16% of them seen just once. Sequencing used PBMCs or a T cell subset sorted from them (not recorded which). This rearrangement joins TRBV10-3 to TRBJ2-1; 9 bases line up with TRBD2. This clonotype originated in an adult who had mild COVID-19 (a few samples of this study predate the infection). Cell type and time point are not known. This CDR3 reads CAISEPTNSGSSYNEQFF. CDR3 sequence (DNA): TGTGCCATCAGTGAGCCTACTAATAGCGGGAGCTCCTACAATGAGCAGTTCTTC.